This T cell receptor beta chain is drawn from a study of OX40 agonist ivuxolimab in advanced cancers. Across the study: It was ivuxolimab, an agonistic anti-OX40 (CD134) antibody, that patients were treated with. Partial response was recorded in three patients: one hepatocellular carcinoma and two cutaneous melanoma cases.

The CDR3 has 14 amino acids. CDR1 and CDR2 (germline): SGHRS, YFSETQ. Trimming removed 7 bases at V and 1 base at J, with 11 bases between. With respect to this clone: Antigen unknown.

Only in-frame clones appear in the TCRdb table, and some are missing; sequencing was by immunoSEQ multiplex PCR. The profile shows tens of thousands of clones, approximately 89% of them singletons. Notes on the study in general: The authors did not determine the antigen specificity of the expanded peripheral T cells. Normalized expansion of T-cell clones was also low for some nonresponders.

The V gene is TRBV5-1, the J gene TRBJ2-2; D is ambiguous. This receptor was taken from an adult with an advanced solid tumor such as melanoma, head and neck, liver or kidney cancer. The input for sequencing was CD4+ or CD8+ T cells sorted from blood, taken in a trial of the OX40 agonist ivuxolimab. The CDR3 region is CASWAQMNTGELFF. CDR3 DNA sequence: TGCGCCAGCTGGGCTCAGATGAACACCGGGGAGCTGTTTTTT.